These 11 T cell receptor beta chains came from one sample sequenced in a study of cytomegalovirus exposure and HLA in healthy donors. The study ran its PCR with 60 Vbeta and 13 Jbeta primers. Sequenced by immunoSEQ multiplex PCR; TCRdb stores in-frame clones only, minus some. The table records 150,000 or so clones, about 75% of them present only once. Sequenced: PBMCs. Every receptor here comes from a female donor in good health and CMV-seronegative.

This clone showed up just a few times. The J gene is TRBJ2-3, the V gene TRBV6-4; 10 positions match TRBD1. Trimming cost V 3 bases and J 4 bases; bases outside gene matches: 1. CDR1 and CDR2 (germline): MRHNA, SNTAGT. The CDR3 totals 14 residues. The CDR3 reads CASSEGQGADTQYF. The DNA for the CDR3 is TGTGCCAGCAGTGAAGGACAGGGGGCAGATACGCAGTATTTT.

This clone has a handful of counts. The rearrangement links TRBV4-1 to TRBJ2-2; D uncertain. The CDR3 covers 13 residues. The V and J ends lost 2 bases and 2 bases respectively, with 3 bases between them. The germline gives CDR1 MGHRA, CDR2 YSYEKL. CDR3 loop: CASSQINTGELFF. As DNA, the CDR3 is TGCGCCAGCAGCCAAATAAACACCGGGGAGCTGTTTTTT.

In its sample, this clone was seen a few times. The chain joins TRBV2 to TRBJ2-5; a weak D match, TRBD2 (5 bases). Germline-derived CDR1 and CDR2 are SNHLY and FYNNEI. Trimming cost V 6 bases and J 0 bases, with 5 bases left between them. The CDR3 spans 12 residues. In DNA form, the CDR3 reads TGTGCCAGCAGGGGAGACCAAGAGACCCAGTACTTC. Translating gives CASRGDQETQYF. Filled out from reference TRBV2 and TRBJ2-5, the complete variable domain reads EPEVTQTPSHQVTQMGQEVILRCVPISNHLYFYWYRQILGQKVEFLVSFYNNEISEKSEIFDDQFSVERPDGSNFTLKIRSTKLEDSAMYFCASRGDQETQYFGPGTRLLVL.

V and J are TRBV5-1 and TRBJ2-7; possible D gene TRBD2, 5 bases. Germline V gene data show CDR1 as SGHRS and CDR2 as YFSETQ. The ends were cut back, 4 bases at V and 7 bases at J, with 15 bases in the middle. This CDR3 region has 13 residues. The CDR3 protein is CASSPPDYGEQYF. The DNA of the CDR3 is TGCGCCAGCAGCCCCCCCGACTACGGGGAGCAGTACTTC.

The chain couples TRBV2 to TRBJ1-1, with D tentatively TRBD1 (5 bases). The CDR3 consists of 11 residues. V was cut by 11 bases and J by 4 bases, with 11 bases left in between. The germline CDR1 and CDR2 sequences are SNHLY and FYNNEI. The CDR3: CALGGTTEAFF. In nucleotides, the CDR3 is TGTGCCCTGGGAGGGACCACTGAAGCTTTCTTT.

V gene TRBV19 combines with J gene TRBJ2-1, with 9 bases identical to TRBD2. The CDR3 covers 15 residues. Trimming took 3 bases from V and 9 from J; bases not matched to a gene: 9. In germline, CDR1 is LNHDA, CDR2 SQIVND (reference sequence). CDR3 bases: TGTGCCAGTAGTATTCCGGGACTAGCAGTGGGTGAGCAGTTCTTC. Amino acid sequence: CASSIPGLAVGEQFF.

The rearrangement links TRBV9 to TRBJ2-3, with 8 bases lining up with TRBD2. The V gene end was trimmed by 2 bases and the J gene end by 0 bases; junction bases not matched to a gene: 5. This CDR3 has 16 residues. CDR1 is SGDLS, CDR2 YYNGEE, per germline. CDR3 coding DNA: TGTGCCAGCAGCGTGCTTGGCGGGGGGAGCACAGATACGCAGTATTTT. Its protein is CASSVLGGGSTDTQYF. The full variable domain, in which reference TRBV9 and TRBJ2-3 provide the parts outside the CDR3, is DSGVTQTPKHLITATGQRVTLRCSPRSGDLSVYWYQQSLDQGLQFLIQYYNGEERAKGNILERFSAQQFPDLHSELNLSSLELGDSALYFCASSVLGGGSTDTQYFGPGTRLTVL.

This clone was detected a few times. The chain has TRBV27 and TRBJ1-5; unclear D gene. Germline assignment: CDR1 MNHEY and CDR2 SMNVEV (reference sequence). This CDR3 has 13 amino acids. Trimming removed 3 bases from V and 6 bases from J, with 9 bases in between. The CDR3 here is CASSFLGSQPQHF. CDR3 sequence (DNA): TGTGCCAGCAGTTTTCTAGGTTCTCAGCCCCAGCATTTT.

The rearrangement joins TRBV5-4 to TRBJ1-2; D possibly corresponds to TRBD1 (5 bases). The CDR3 is 14 residues long. CDR1 and CDR2 from the germline V gene are SGHNT and YYREEE (reference sequence). Trimming pared 2 bases from V and 3 bases from J, leaving 11 bases between. CDR3 sequence reads: CASSFARGDYGYTF. In DNA form, the CDR3 reads TGTGCCAGCAGCTTCGCTCGGGGGGACTATGGCTACACCTTC. The entire variable domain, with the rest obtained from reference TRBV5-4 and TRBJ1-2, is as follows: ETGVTQSPTHLIKTRGQQVTLRCSSQSGHNTVSWYQQALGQGPQFIFQYYREEENGRGNFPPRFSGLQFPNYSSELNVNALELDDSALYLCASSFARGDYGYTFGSGTRLTVV.

The chain links TRBV21-1 to TRBJ1-1; the table names TRBD1, a call not compared with the DNA. TRBV21-1 is termed a pseudogene. CDR3 length: 15 residues. The CDR3 loop is CASSKVGQAYVEAFF. CDR3 DNA sequence: TGTGCCAGCAGCAAAGTAGGACAGGCCTATGTTGAAGCTTTCTTT.

This clone was seen a few times. The rearrangement uses TRBV5-1 and TRBJ1-3; D not certain. V was cut by 4 bases and J by 0 bases, with 5 bases left in between. CDR1 is SGHRS, CDR2 YFSETQ, per germline. The CDR3 runs 13 residues. In DNA form, the CDR3 reads TGCGCCAGCAGCACTATCTCTGGAAACACCATATATTTT. Translation gives CASSTISGNTIYF.